This TCR beta chain was observed in a study of CD8 T cells in ankylosing spondylitis. The study, taken as a whole, reports: Ankylosing spondylitis blood appeared to be characterized by a TCR beta motif of roughly eight highly homologous variants. Relatively scarce in peripheral blood, disease-linked clones were CD8+.

This clonotype was detected many times. Its matching antigen is unknown. Each CDR3 protein is one row after TCRdb ran MiXCR on the 5' RACE reads. The table records roughly 490,000 distinct CDR3 sequences, approximately 5% of them present only once. CDR3 length: 16 amino acids. The V and J ends lost 2 bases and 3 bases, in that order; junction bases with no gene match: 9. From germline, CDR1 is SGHTA and CDR2 FQGNSA. The chain uses TRBV7-2 and TRBJ2-5, with 7 bases that match TRBD1. The sample consisted of blood, either unsorted or a sorted T cell fraction (not recorded which). The origin of this receptor is a male donor with ankylosing spondylitis. CDR3 sequence reads: CASSLTHRGVKETQYF. The CDR3 nucleotides are TGTGCCAGCAGCTTAACCCACAGGGGAGTTAAAGAGACCCAGTACTTC.